The subject of this entry is one T cell receptor beta chain. The antigen is not known. Mismatch with germline at one junction end may stem from a read error. This entry is derived from a study of cytomegalovirus exposure and HLA in healthy donors. General study points: Association with HLA alleles at 0.05 false discovery rate was found for 15,000 or so TCR beta sequences in a later analysis. Relative to the approximately 680-donor mean, N-insertions were reportedly fewer in an Asian-associated ancestry cluster in a later analysis. Some V segments, TRBV6-2 and TRBV6-3 among them, were indistinguishable and were therefore excluded. It was taken for granted in presence/absence analyses that sequencing depth across donors was roughly uniform.

The CDR3 spans 17 residues. Germline V gene lookup returns CDR1 SEHNR and CDR2 FQNEAQ (reference sequence). The PCR was carried out with 60 Vbeta primers and 13 Jbeta primers. Sequencing was performed with immunoSEQ multiplex PCR; in TCRdb, only in-frame clones are kept and a portion is missing. The table has around 250,000 clones, approximately 80% seen once. The source of this sequence is a woman between 55 and 75 years old in good health and CMV-seropositive. The chain carries TRBV7-9 and TRBJ1-1; weak D call: TRBD1 (6 bases). Sequencing was done on a sample of PBMCs. In nucleotides, the CDR3 is TGTTCCAGCAGCCCATCCGGGACACTTCAAAGAGGGGCTGAAGCTTTCTTT. Translation gives CSSSPSGTLQRGAEAFF.